Each of the 21 T cell receptor beta chains below was sequenced from the same sample in a study of cytomegalovirus exposure and HLA in healthy donors. Primers included in the PCR were 60 Vbeta and 13 Jbeta primers. Produced via immunoSEQ multiplex PCR; TCRdb's table is partial and in-frame only. Of approximately 120,000 clones in the sample, roughly 70% were seen once. The material sequenced was PBMCs. Every receptor here comes from a man between 40 and 49 years old in good health and CMV-seronegative.

This clone was counted only a few times. V usage is TRBV6-1 and J usage is TRBJ1-1; D uncertain. CDR3 length: 12 residues. The germline V and J ends were trimmed by 7 bases and 4 bases, with 10 bases remaining between them. The germline V gene has CDR1 MNHNS and CDR2 SASEGT. The CDR3, as DNA: TGTGCCAGCACTTTGGAGGTCACTGAAGCTTTCTTT. Translation gives CASTLEVTEAFF.

A single count supports this clone. The rearrangement links TRBV10-3 to TRBJ2-7; D is unclear. CDR1 and CDR2 (germline): ENHRY, SYGVKD. The CDR3 runs 15 residues. Trimming took 0 bases from V and 0 from J, leaving 9 bases between them. Here the CDR3 reads CAISESGSSSYEQYF. The CDR3 DNA reads as TGTGCCATCAGTGAGTCGGGCAGTAGCTCCTACGAGCAGTACTTC.

The chain uses TRBV9 and TRBJ2-7; 8 bases are shared with TRBD2. Germline V gene sequence: CDR1 SGDLS, CDR2 YYNGEE. The CDR3 consists of 15 residues. Trimming at V came to 0 bases and at J to 0 bases, leaving 2 bases not matched to a gene. The CDR3 loop is CASSVGSGSSYEQYF. The CDR3 DNA reads TGTGCCAGCAGCGTAGGAAGCGGGAGCTCCTACGAGCAGTACTTC. Complete variable domain (other parts from reference TRBV9 and TRBJ2-7): DSGVTQTPKHLITATGQRVTLRCSPRSGDLSVYWYQQSLDQGLQFLIQYYNGEERAKGNILERFSAQQFPDLHSELNLSSLELGDSALYFCASSVGSGSSYEQYFGPGTRLTVT.

The chain has TRBV6-5 and TRBJ2-2; D is uncertain. V lost 1 base to trimming and J lost 5 bases, with 14 bases between them. The CDR3 consists of 16 residues. Germline V gene lookup returns CDR1 MNHEY and CDR2 SVGAGI. CDR3 loop: CASSYFTSSSTGELFF. As DNA, the CDR3 is TGTGCCAGCAGTTACTTCACCAGTTCCTCAACCGGGGAGCTGTTTTTT.

This chain links TRBV5-4 with TRBJ2-1, with 7 bases that match TRBD1. The CDR3 totals 13 residues. The germline V gene has CDR1 SGHNT and CDR2 YYREEE (reference sequence). V trimming: 7 bases; J trimming: 4 bases; junction bases outside the gene matches: 5. The CDR3 coding sequence is TGTGCCAGCCCCGGGACAGAATACAATGAGCAGTTCTTC. This translates into CASPGTEYNEQFF.

This clone turned up a few times. The J gene is TRBJ2-2, the V gene TRBV15; D is possibly TRBD2 (5 bases). CDR3 length: 16 amino acids. Germline V gene data show CDR1 as LNHNV and CDR2 as YYDKDF (reference sequence). Deletions cut 1 base from V and 2 bases from J, with 11 bases between. Here the CDR3 reads CATSRVPGVNTGELFF. DNA of the CDR3: TGTGCCACCAGCAGAGTTCCCGGGGTCAACACCGGGGAGCTGTTTTTT.

The V call is TRBV27, the J call TRBJ2-1, with TRBD2 identical over 15 bases. CDR1 MNHEY and CDR2 SMNVEV come from the germline V gene (reference sequence). This CDR3 is built from 18 residues. With 6 bases clipped from V and 8 bases from J, the junction kept 14 bases outside the gene matches. CDR3 protein: CASSDYPWTSGGVYEQFF. For the CDR3, the DNA is TGTGCCAGCAGCGATTATCCCTGGACTAGCGGGGGGGTTTATGAGCAGTTCTTC.

V and J are TRBV6-5 and TRBJ2-7, with a weak D call TRBD1 (6 bases). The germline CDR1 and CDR2 sequences are MNHEY and SVGAGI. There are 13 residues in the CDR3. The V end was cut by 8 bases, the J end by 6 bases, with 17 bases between. CDR3 sequence: CASRPGARGEQYF. For the CDR3, the DNA is TGTGCCAGCCGTCCAGGGGCAAGGGGCGAGCAGTACTTC.

This chain joins TRBV19 and TRBJ1-5, with a tentative D call TRBD1 (5 bases). Germline V CDR1 and CDR2: LNHDA, SQIVND (reference sequence). CDR3 length: 15 residues. V lost 2 bases, J lost 6 bases, and 14 bases lay in between. The chain's CDR3 is CASSISRDGGQPQHF. For the CDR3, the DNA is TGTGCCAGTAGTATAAGTCGGGACGGGGGTCAGCCCCAGCATTTT.

Notes on this clone: This probably arose from a read error, given a far larger clone one base away. The genes are TRBV27 and TRBJ1-1; the D is unclear. Germline loops: CDR1 MNHEY, CDR2 SMNVEV (reference sequence). The CDR3 extends over 14 amino acids. Deletions cut 0 bases from V and 7 bases from J, with 12 bases between. This CDR3 is CASSLSGRAGEAFF. The CDR3 DNA is TGTGCCAGCAGTTTATCGGGGAGGGCTGGTGAAGCTTTCTTT.

This chain uses TRBV28 with TRBJ1-4, with a possible D match to TRBD1 (5 bases). This CDR3 region has 15 residues. Trimming took off 3 bases at V and 7 bases at J, with 15 bases between the two ends. Germline V gene lookup returns CDR1 MDHEN and CDR2 SYDVKM. The CDR3 sequence is CASSFFSQGGEKLFF. The CDR3 DNA reads TGTGCCAGCAGTTTTTTTTCCCAGGGCGGTGAAAAACTGTTTTTT.

The J gene is TRBJ2-7, the V gene TRBV7-2, with TRBD2 identical over 15 bases. The length of the CDR3 is 18 residues. J lost 2 bases, V lost 6 bases, and 11 bases had no gene match. Germline values: CDR1 SGHTA, CDR2 FQGNSA. CDR3 coding DNA: TGTGCCAGCAGTCACCCCGGGACTAGCGGGGGGTCTGCCTACGAGCAGTACTTC. It encodes CASSHPGTSGGSAYEQYF.

This sequence joins TRBV6-1 and TRBJ1-2; 11 bases are shared with TRBD1. Per the germline V gene, CDR1 is MNHNS and CDR2 is SASEGT. There are 15 residues in the CDR3. Trimming removed 7 bases from V and 2 bases from J; junction bases left unmatched: 6. CDR3 amino acids: CASNKDRGLNYGYTF. The CDR3 DNA reads as TGTGCCAGCAATAAGGACAGGGGGCTGAACTATGGCTACACCTTC.

This clone has just one count. This chain connects TRBV9 to TRBJ2-7, with D possibly being TRBD2 (6 bases). This CDR3 has 15 amino acids. Deletions cut 3 bases from V and 0 bases from J, with 13 bases between. The germline gives CDR1 SGDLS, CDR2 YYNGEE. CDR3 region: CASSGGGLSSYEQYF. CDR3 sequence (DNA): TGTGCCAGCAGCGGGGGAGGACTGAGCTCCTACGAGCAGTACTTC.

This rearrangement joins TRBV27 to TRBJ2-1; D might be TRBD2 (7 bases). The CDR3 extends over 16 amino acids. V lost 0 bases, J lost 4 bases, and 13 bases lay in between. Per germline, CDR1 MNHEY and CDR2 SMNVEV (reference sequence). CDR3 region: CASSLSPGGRYNEQFF. Written as DNA, the CDR3 is TGTGCCAGCAGTTTATCTCCCGGGGGGCGGTACAATGAGCAGTTCTTC.

The chain recombines TRBV19 with TRBJ2-1; 7 bases align to TRBD1. The germline CDR1 and CDR2 sequences are LNHDA and SQIVND (reference sequence). This CDR3 comprises 15 residues. The ends lost 5 bases at V and 6 bases at J; junction bases unmatched: 10. The DNA of the CDR3 is TGTGCCAGTAGTGCTCGACAGGGAGAGGCCAATGAGCAGTTCTTC. Amino acid sequence: CASSARQGEANEQFF.

This chain joins TRBV7-2 and TRBJ2-3; 11 bases are a match to TRBD2. This CDR3 is 16 amino acids long. The V and J ends lost 8 bases and 2 bases, in that order; junction bases with no gene match: 9. Germline V lookup: CDR1 SGHTA, CDR2 FQGNSA. As DNA, the CDR3 is TGTGCCAGCCCCCCGGCGGGACTAGCGGACACAGATACGCAGTATTTT. Translation: CASPPAGLADTDTQYF.

The chain uses TRBV18 and TRBJ2-1, with 7 bases lining up with TRBD2. CDR3 length: 17 residues. J lost 0 bases, V lost 3 bases, and 8 bases had no gene match. Germline CDR1 KGHSH, CDR2 LQKENI. The CDR3 nucleotides are TGTGCCAGCTCACCGATTGTTAGCGGGTACTCCTACAATGAGCAGTTCTTC. It translates to CASSPIVSGYSYNEQFF.

The chain links TRBV7-3 to TRBJ2-5; TRBD1 matches at 8 bases. V gave up 6 bases and J gave up 1 base; unmatched junction bases: 10. Germline lookup yields CDR1 SGHTA and CDR2 FQGTGA. The CDR3 consists of 16 residues. CDR3 in DNA: TGTGCCAGCAGTCCCAAACAGGGGGTGCCCCAAGAGACCCAGTACTTC. Translation gives CASSPKQGVPQETQYF.

The genes are TRBV7-2 and TRBJ2-5; a weak D match, TRBD2 (6 bases). This CDR3 has 15 residues. Per the germline V gene, CDR1 is SGHTA and CDR2 is FQGNSA. Between the trimmed V and J ends, which lost 2 bases and 1 base, there was a span of 11 bases. CDR3 in DNA: TGTGCCAGCAGCTTATCCGGGACTTCCCAAGAGACCCAGTACTTC. Its translation: CASSLSGTSQETQYF. Full variable domain (remainder filled in from reference TRBV7-2 and TRBJ2-5): GAGVSQSPSNKVTEKGKDVELRCDPISGHTALYWYRQSLGQGLEFLIYFQGNSAPDKSGLPSDRFSAERTGGSVSTLTIQRTQQEDSAVYLCASSLSGTSQETQYFGPGTRLLVL.

This clone was counted between two and nine times. The J gene is TRBJ2-7, the V gene TRBV5-1; TRBD1 aligns across 7 bases. CDR1 is SGHRS and CDR2 is YFSETQ in the germline V gene. The CDR3 runs to 14 residues. V shed 1 base, J shed 4 bases, and the junction held 5 bases outside the gene matches. CDR3 coding DNA: TGCGCCAGCAGCTTGATGGACAGGACTTACGAGCAGTACTTC. Protein sequence: CASSLMDRTYEQYF.